A selection of T cell receptor beta chains follows, all from one sample in a study of control samples from healthy donors and cancer patients. TCRdb keeps only in-frame clones here, not all; method: immunoSEQ multiplex PCR. This table holds about 130,000 clones, around 92% found once. The sample comprised blood. Receptors originate from a woman aged 45-59 years in good health. Both conserved end residues are part of each CDR3. Fields, in order: J gene, V gene, CDR3 protein.

J gene: TRBJ1-6
V gene: TRBV28
CDR3 protein: CASSLRGSYNSPLHF

J gene: TRBJ2-7
V gene: TRBV5-1
CDR3 protein: CASSPPGTGTYEQYF

J gene: TRBJ2-7
V gene: TRBV7-8
CDR3 protein: CASSSQGLMLEQYF

J gene: TRBJ1-5
V gene: TRBV7-8
CDR3 protein: CASSVSGTAQPQHF

J gene: TRBJ2-1
V gene: TRBV28
CDR3 protein: CASSLSGTSRWNEQFF

J gene: TRBJ1-6
V gene: TRBV14
CDR3 protein: CASSQDSAFSPLHF

J gene: TRBJ1-5
V gene: TRBV6-2/TRBV6-3
CDR3 protein: CASSFGDLQPQHF

J gene: TRBJ1-5
V gene: TRBV6-6
CDR3 protein: CAAQGQGSSPTQHF

J gene: TRBJ1-2
V gene: TRBV19
CDR3 protein: CASRGTGFDFDGYTF

J gene: TRBJ1-2
V gene: TRBV30
CDR3 protein: CAWEGDIRGYTF

J gene: TRBJ2-5
V gene: TRBV7-6
CDR3 protein: CASSSPLATGNRGQETQYF

J gene: TRBJ1-2
V gene: TRBV18
CDR3 protein: CASSPRTGVGYTF

J gene: TRBJ1-1
V gene: TRBV27
CDR3 protein: CASSPSWGFEAFF

J gene: TRBJ1-1
V gene: TRBV6-6
CDR3 protein: CASSTSQKINTEAFF

J gene: TRBJ1-1
V gene: TRBV4-1
CDR3 protein: CASSQDNGPEAFF

J gene: TRBJ1-1
V gene: TRBV27
CDR3 protein: CASSLGTGYTEAFF

J gene: TRBJ2-1
V gene: TRBV7-6
CDR3 protein: CASSLNYGSPEQFF

J gene: TRBJ2-6
V gene: TRBV4-1
CDR3 protein: CASSQVLSGANVLTF

J gene: TRBJ1-1
V gene: TRBV28
CDR3 protein: CASRGGLNTEAFF

J gene: TRBJ2-5
V gene: TRBV14
CDR3 protein: CASSHRGGGKETQYF

J gene: TRBJ1-1
V gene: TRBV30
CDR3 protein: CAWKGQMNTEAFF

J gene: TRBJ2-7
V gene: TRBV2
CDR3 protein: CASSASSGRAYEQYF

J gene: TRBJ1-6
V gene: TRBV10-3
CDR3 protein: CAISESSGDSPLHF

J gene: TRBJ2-7
V gene: TRBV5-6
CDR3 protein: CASSSGRGTYEQYF

J gene: TRBJ1-3
V gene: TRBV29-1
CDR3 protein: CSVGQGPRDTIYF

J gene: TRBJ1-2
V gene: TRBV24-1
CDR3 protein: CATSEGGQGWYGYTF

J gene: TRBJ1-2
V gene: TRBV5-1
CDR3 protein: CASSLDSGGYGYTF